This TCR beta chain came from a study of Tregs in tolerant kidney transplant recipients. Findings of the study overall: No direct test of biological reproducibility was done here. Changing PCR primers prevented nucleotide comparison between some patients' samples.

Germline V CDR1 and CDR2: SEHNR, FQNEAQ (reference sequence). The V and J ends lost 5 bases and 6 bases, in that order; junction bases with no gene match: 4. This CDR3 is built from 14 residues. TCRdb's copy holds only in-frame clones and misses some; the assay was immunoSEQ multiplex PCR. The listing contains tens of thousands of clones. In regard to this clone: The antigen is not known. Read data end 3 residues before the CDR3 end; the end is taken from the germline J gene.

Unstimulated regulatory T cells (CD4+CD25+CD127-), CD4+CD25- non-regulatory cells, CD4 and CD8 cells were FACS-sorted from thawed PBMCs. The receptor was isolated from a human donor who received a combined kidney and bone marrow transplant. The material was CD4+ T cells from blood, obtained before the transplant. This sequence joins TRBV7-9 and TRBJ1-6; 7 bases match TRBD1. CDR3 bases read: TGTGCCAGCAGCCGGGACAGTGCTAATTCACCC. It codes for CASSRDSANSP. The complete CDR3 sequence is CASSRDSANSPLHF. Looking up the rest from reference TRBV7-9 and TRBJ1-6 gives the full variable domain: DTGVSQNPRHKITKRGQNVTFRCDPISEHNRLYWYRQTLGQGPEFLTYFQNEAQLEKSRLLSDRFSAERPKGSFSTLEIQRTEQGDSAMYLCASSRDSANSPLHFGNGTRLTVT.